These 31 T cell receptor beta chains were all obtained from the same sample, sequenced in a study of shared clonotypes between healthy human individuals. It was CD45RO-negative cells, positively selected for CCR7, that made up naive CD8 cells, with terminally differentiated effector memory CD45RA+ cells excluded. Produced via immunoSEQ multiplex PCR; TCRdb's table is partial and in-frame only. The sample holds roughly 850,000 clones, 96% seen once. The material sequenced was naive CD8+ T cells sorted from blood. These receptors came from a man aged 25-40 years in good health.

The chain combines TRBV2 with TRBJ1-5; 8 nucleotides agree with TRBD1. With 5 bases clipped from V and 7 bases from J, the junction kept 10 bases outside the gene matches. From germline, CDR1 is SNHLY and CDR2 FYNNEI. The length of the CDR3 is 15 residues. CDR3 DNA sequence: TGTGCCAGCAGTCCCGAGAAACAGGGGGTGCAGCCCCAGCATTTT. This encodes CASSPEKQGVQPQHF.

This sequence joins TRBV6-5 and TRBJ2-7, with D uncertain. This CDR3 is built from 14 residues. V shed 3 bases and J shed 4 bases, with 13 bases lying between them. Germline V CDR1 and CDR2: MNHEY, SVGAGI. The CDR3 loop reads CASSYFVGSYEQYF. The CDR3, as DNA: TGTGCCAGCAGTTATTTCGTGGGGTCTTACGAGCAGTACTTC.

This clone was found a few times. Other DNA sequences of this sample code for an identical CDR3. The chain recombines TRBV7-9 with TRBJ2-7; possible D gene TRBD1, 5 bases. The germline gives CDR1 SEHNR, CDR2 FQNEAQ (reference sequence). This CDR3 contains 12 residues. The V and J ends lost 5 bases and 4 bases respectively, with 9 bases between them. In nucleotides, the CDR3 is TGTGCCAGCAGCGAAAGGGGATACGAGCAGTACTTC. Its translation is CASSERGYEQYF.

The chain is built from TRBV30 and TRBJ2-7, with D uncertain. CDR1 GTSNPN and CDR2 SVGIG come from the germline V gene (reference sequence). CDR3 length equals 12 residues. Between the trimmed V and J ends, which lost 0 bases and 3 bases, there was a span of 6 bases. The CDR3 DNA reads as TGTGCCTGGAGTGTAACGGGCTACGAGCAGTACTTC. Encoded protein: CAWSVTGYEQYF.

This chain connects TRBV19 to TRBJ2-3; TRBD1 matches at 11 bases. The germline gives CDR1 LNHDA, CDR2 SQIVND (reference sequence). V lost 4 bases and J lost 4; bases outside the gene matches: 10. This CDR3 has 17 amino acids. The CDR3 sequence: CASSTWTGGSGADTQYF. The CDR3 DNA sequence: TGTGCCAGTAGTACCTGGACAGGGGGCAGTGGGGCAGATACGCAGTATTTT. Variable domain in full (rest from reference TRBV19 and TRBJ2-3): DGGITQSPKYLFRKEGQNVTLSCEQNLNHDAMYWYRQDPGQGLRLIYYSQIVNDFQKGDIAEGYSVSREKKESFPLTVTSAQKNPTAFYLCASSTWTGGSGADTQYFGPGTRLTVL.

This rearrangement joins TRBV2 to TRBJ2-1; D uncertain. Germline V gene lookup returns CDR1 SNHLY and CDR2 FYNNEI. The CDR3 contains 15 residues. V gave up 4 bases and J gave up 0 bases, with 10 bases separating them. This CDR3 is CASSVDTSSYNEQFF. CDR3 sequence (DNA): TGTGCCAGCAGTGTTGACACGAGCTCCTACAATGAGCAGTTCTTC.

The chain is built from TRBV6-5 and TRBJ2-3, with TRBD1 matching over 9 bases. Germline V gene sequence: CDR1 MNHEY, CDR2 SVGAGI. The CDR3 has 15 residues. The J segment lost 5 bases and the V segment lost 6 bases, leaving 9 bases of the junction unmatched. Written as DNA, the CDR3 is TGTGCCAGCAGCCCCACAGGGGGCGCGGTAGATACGCAGTATTTT. Protein: CASSPTGGAVDTQYF.

The CDR3, as DNA: TGTGCCAGCAGTTTAGGGTCACTCCGCCAAGAGACCCAGTACTTC. Translation gives CASSLGSLRQETQYF. The rearrangement uses TRBV28 and TRBJ2-5, with D unresolved. The CDR3 runs 15 residues. V dropped 2 bases and J dropped 1 base, with 11 bases sitting between them. Germline V CDR1 and CDR2: MDHEN, SYDVKM.

The gene calls are TRBV13 and TRBJ2-1; no clear D gene. The CDR3 spans 14 residues. Germline CDR1 and CDR2: PRHDT and FYEKMQ (reference sequence). The V end was cut by 4 bases, the J end by 3 bases, with 10 bases between. In DNA, the CDR3 is TGTGCCAGCAGCTCTCTGACTCTCTACAATGAGCAGTTCTTC. It translates to CASSSLTLYNEQFF.

This chain links TRBV7-9 with TRBJ2-5, with a weak D call TRBD2 (6 bases). The V and J ends lost 6 bases and 2 bases respectively, with 25 bases between them. Germline values: CDR1 SEHNR, CDR2 FQNEAQ (reference sequence). The CDR3 totals 18 residues. The CDR3 DNA reads as TGTGCCAGCAGGAAAGGGACTTATGAGGAGGAGGGTCAAGAGACCCAGTACTTC. Translation gives CASRKGTYEEEGQETQYF.

The chain couples TRBV7-6 to TRBJ1-1, with no clear D. Deletions cut 0 bases from V and 5 bases from J, with 13 bases between. The CDR3 is made up of 15 amino acids. Germline CDR1 SGHVS, CDR2 FNYEAQ. CDR3 in DNA: TGTGCCAGCAGCTTAGCGACGGGTTCCGGGACTGAAGCTTTCTTT. Its translation: CASSLATGSGTEAFF.

The chain is built from TRBV7-3 and TRBJ2-1; unclear D gene. In germline, CDR1 is SGHTA, CDR2 FQGTGA. V lost 5 bases, J lost 2 bases, and 7 bases lay in between. This CDR3 contains 13 residues. The CDR3 spells CASSLDTYNEQFF. CDR3 sequence (DNA): TGTGCCAGCAGCCTTGACACCTACAATGAGCAGTTCTTC.

The chain is built from TRBV5-1 and TRBJ2-7; D perhaps matches TRBD2 (6 bases). From germline, CDR1 is SGHRS and CDR2 YFSETQ. The CDR3 sequence is 15 residues long. Trimming removed 0 bases from V and 2 bases from J, with 12 bases in between. The CDR3 DNA follows: TGCGCCAGCAGCTTGGTAGCTAGCGCCGCCTACGAGCAGTACTTC. The encoded protein is CASSLVASAAYEQYF. Based on the CDR3 plus reference TRBV5-1 and TRBJ2-7, the full variable domain is KAGVTQTPRYLIKTRGQQVTLSCSPISGHRSVSWYQQTPGQGLQFLFEYFSETQRNKGNFPGRFSGRQFSNSRSEMNVSTLELGDSALYLCASSLVASAAYEQYFGPGTRLTVT.

This chain connects TRBV4-2 to TRBJ2-3, with TRBD1 as a possible D gene (5 bases). CDR1 is LGHNA, CDR2 YNFKEQ, per germline. Trimming pared 0 bases from V and 3 bases from J, leaving 13 bases between. This CDR3 is 16 amino acids long. CDR3 DNA: TGTGCCAGCAGCCAAGAACTCCCAGGGCTGACAGATACGCAGTATTTT. It translates to CASSQELPGLTDTQYF.

CDR3 residues: CASGQGLEAFF. As DNA, the CDR3 is TGTGCCAGTGGGCAGGGGCTTGAAGCTTTCTTT. The genes are TRBV19 and TRBJ1-1; possibly TRBD1 for D (6 bases). Germline V gene sequence: CDR1 LNHDA, CDR2 SQIVND (reference sequence). The V end lost 8 bases, the J end lost 7 bases, and 11 bases lay between the germline ends. This CDR3 comprises 11 residues.

The chain employs TRBV7-9 and TRBJ2-7; no clear D. CDR3 length: 15 amino acids. Trimming took off 5 bases at V and 3 bases at J, with 17 bases between the two ends. Germline lookup yields CDR1 SEHNR and CDR2 FQNEAQ (reference sequence). The CDR3 here is CASSLTFSAFYEQYF. CDR3 nucleotide sequence: TGTGCCAGCAGCCTAACGTTTTCTGCCTTCTACGAGCAGTACTTC.

This chain uses TRBV5-1 with TRBJ2-5; D gene uncertain. The ends were cut back, 0 bases at V and 1 base at J, with 10 bases in the middle. The CDR3 contains 15 residues. The germline V gene has CDR1 SGHRS and CDR2 YFSETQ. The CDR3 is CASSLATAGQETQYF. CDR3 bases: TGCGCCAGCAGCTTGGCCACGGCAGGCCAAGAGACCCAGTACTTC.

V and J are TRBV15 and TRBJ2-7, with 7 bases matching TRBD2. The CDR3 runs 14 residues. The V gene end was trimmed by 1 base and the J gene end by 6 bases; junction bases not matched to a gene: 6. CDR1 and CDR2 from the germline V gene are LNHNV and YYDKDF (reference sequence). This chain's CDR3 is CATSRGGGSLEQYF. CDR3 nucleotide sequence: TGTGCCACCAGCAGAGGGGGAGGGAGTCTCGAGCAGTACTTC.

This sequence joins TRBV6-5 and TRBJ1-1; tentative D call: TRBD1 (6 bases). Trimming removed 0 bases from V and 7 bases from J, with 9 bases in between. The CDR3 consists of 13 residues. Germline V gene sequence: CDR1 MNHEY, CDR2 SVGAGI. The CDR3 region is CASSYSRQVEAFF. CDR3 bases: TGTGCCAGCAGTTACTCTCGACAGGTTGAAGCTTTCTTT.

The chain uses TRBV29-1 and TRBJ2-1; D possibly corresponds to TRBD2 (6 bases). Trimming took 7 bases from V and 0 from J, leaving 13 bases between them. Germline V CDR1 and CDR2: SQVTM, ANQGSEA. The CDR3 is 14 residues long. The chain's CDR3 is CSAGDSASYNEQFF. The CDR3 DNA reads TGCAGCGCCGGGGACTCGGCCTCCTACAATGAGCAGTTCTTC.

V gene TRBV30 combines with J gene TRBJ1-2; weak D call: TRBD1 (5 bases). CDR1 is GTSNPN, CDR2 SVGIG, per germline (reference sequence). This CDR3 contains 15 residues. With 5 bases removed from V and 4 bases from J, the gap between germline ends came to 20 bases. The DNA for the CDR3 is TGTGCCTGGGAAGGTGGCAGGGTTTTTTCCTATGGCTACACCTTC. Translating gives CAWEGGRVFSYGYTF.

The J gene is TRBJ2-3, the V gene TRBV6-4; 7 nucleotides line up with TRBD2. The J segment lost 6 bases and the V segment lost 6 bases, leaving 12 bases of the junction unmatched. The CDR3 sequence is 15 residues long. The germline gives CDR1 MRHNA, CDR2 SNTAGT. CDR3 bases: TGTGCCAGCAGCGGGACTACCCTTCGAGGGGATACGCAGTATTTT. Encoded protein: CASSGTTLRGDTQYF.

The chain uses TRBV7-9 and TRBJ1-1, with unresolved D. The CDR3 sequence is 15 residues long. Trimming took 4 bases from V and 1 from J, leaving 13 bases between them. The germline CDR1 and CDR2 sequences are SEHNR and FQNEAQ (reference sequence). The CDR3 spells CASSSGGGKNTEAFF. CDR3 DNA: TGTGCCAGCAGCTCAGGCGGCGGGAAGAACACTGAAGCTTTCTTT.

V usage is TRBV11-2 and J usage is TRBJ2-2; 10 bases are a match to TRBD2. Trimming removed 3 bases from V and 0 bases from J; junction bases left unmatched: 10. CDR3 length: 19 amino acids. Germline lookup yields CDR1 SGHAT and CDR2 FQNNGV. The CDR3 is CASSFPTSGTSPNTGELFF. The CDR3 nucleotides read TGTGCCAGCAGCTTCCCTACTAGCGGGACTTCACCGAACACCGGGGAGCTGTTTTTT.

This sequence joins TRBV27 and TRBJ2-7, with D uncertain. Trimming stripped 5 bases from V and 3 bases from J, with 14 bases between. CDR1 is MNHEY and CDR2 is SMNVEV in the germline V gene (reference sequence). This CDR3 contains 14 residues. The CDR3 coding sequence is TGTGCCAGCAGTCCTACCGGGCCGATCTACGAGCAGTACTTC. The encoded protein is CASSPTGPIYEQYF.

This clone was counted once. CDR3 amino acids: CASSTPGLAGGTTYYNEQFF. The CDR3 coding sequence is TGTGCCAGTAGTACCCCTGGACTAGCGGGAGGAACCACATACTACAATGAGCAGTTCTTC. V is TRBV19 and J is TRBJ2-1; 14 bases fit TRBD2. The trim removed 4 bases at V and 3 bases at J, leaving 14 bases unmatched. The CDR3 has 20 residues. In germline, CDR1 is LNHDA, CDR2 SQIVND (reference sequence).

The V gene is TRBV2, the J gene TRBJ1-5, with D tentatively TRBD1 (5 bases). The V end was cut by 6 bases, the J end by 0 bases, with 12 bases between. Germline V gene data show CDR1 as SNHLY and CDR2 as FYNNEI. The CDR3 covers 15 residues. DNA for the CDR3: TGTGCCAGCAGAGGGACGGAATATAGCAATCAGCCCCAGCATTTT. Its translation: CASRGTEYSNQPQHF.

V gene TRBV6-1 combines with J gene TRBJ1-3; the D is unclear. Trimming removed 6 bases from V and 0 bases from J, with 9 bases in between. The CDR3 covers 14 residues. Germline CDR1 MNHNS, CDR2 SASEGT. CDR3 residues: CASREGLSGNTIYF. CDR3 nucleotides: TGTGCCAGCAGGGAGGGTCTCTCTGGAAACACCATATATTTT.

The chain recombines TRBV5-6 with TRBJ1-5; TRBD1 might be the D (6 bases). CDR3 length equals 14 residues. V lost 2 bases, J lost 7 bases, and 13 bases lay in between. CDR1 is SGHDT and CDR2 is YYEEEE in the germline V gene. The CDR3 DNA reads TGTGCCAGCAGCTTTGGGGGCGCGGGGCAGCCCCAGCATTTT. This translates into CASSFGGAGQPQHF.

The J gene is TRBJ2-7, the V gene TRBV27; TRBD2 aligns across 7 bases. From germline, CDR1 is MNHEY and CDR2 SMNVEV (reference sequence). The CDR3 is 13 amino acids. V lost 7 bases to trimming and J lost 6 bases; unmatched junction nucleotides: 9. The CDR3 region is CASKRAGWREQYF. As DNA, the CDR3 is TGTGCCAGCAAGAGAGCGGGATGGCGCGAGCAGTACTTC.

The CDR3, as DNA: TGCGCCAGCAGCTACCATTCCTACAATGAGCAGTTCTTC. Amino acids: CASSYHSYNEQFF. The chain joins TRBV5-1 to TRBJ2-1, with D hard to call. The CDR3 runs to 13 residues. Germline CDR1 is SGHRS and CDR2 is YFSETQ. V gave up 3 bases and J gave up 1 base, with 5 bases separating them.